These 20 T cell receptor beta chains came from one sample sequenced in a study of neurological immune-mediated disorders. Specified time point: longitudinal time-point 3. TCRdb called the 5' RACE reads again in MiXCR, with one record for every CDR3 protein. This table holds about 48,000 distinct CDR3 sequences, about 13% found once. The sequenced sample was PBMCs. The receptors shown here come from a male donor with HTLV-1-associated myelopathy (HAM/TSP).

In its sample, this clonotype was seen many times. This chain joins TRBV7-2 and TRBJ1-2; a possible D gene is TRBD1 (5 bases). V lost 4 bases, J lost 8 bases, and 11 bases lay in between. There are 12 residues in the CDR3. In germline, CDR1 is SGHTA, CDR2 FQGNSA. The CDR3 loop is CASSSRASGYTF. CDR3 DNA sequence: TGTGCCAGCAGCTCCAGGGCGTCGGGCTACACCTTC.

This clonotype showed up many times. V is TRBV6-2 or TRBV6-3 and J is TRBJ1-5, with D possibly TRBD1 on 5 matching bases. The CDR3 runs to 12 residues. V lost 7 bases and J lost 2, with 6 bases in between. Germline CDR1 and CDR2: MNHEY and SVGEGT. The CDR3 DNA follows: TGTGCCAGCACACAGGGCAATCAGCCCCAGCATTTT. Its protein is CASTQGNQPQHF.

The chain carries TRBV4-1 and TRBJ2-1; 8 bases agree with TRBD2. Germline V CDR1 and CDR2: MGHRA, YSYEKL. J lost 8 bases, V lost 0 bases, and 6 bases had no gene match. The CDR3 spans 15 residues. The CDR3 DNA follows: TGCGCCAGCAGCCAAGATCCGGGGGGGTTCTATGAGCAGTTCTTC. Translated, it gives CASSQDPGGFYEQFF.

This clonotype was counted ten times or more. J is TRBJ1-1 and V is TRBV28, with 8 bases aligning to TRBD1. The CDR3 has 14 amino acids. Germline V gene lookup returns CDR1 MDHEN and CDR2 SYDVKM. The V segment lost 4 bases and the J segment 1 base; nucleotides outside the gene matches: 2. CDR3 in amino acids: CASSSTGGNTEAFF. CDR3 sequence (DNA): TGTGCCAGCAGTTCCACAGGGGGGAACACTGAAGCTTTCTTT.

Many counts were recorded for this clonotype. The chain recombines TRBV2 with TRBJ1-2; D possibly corresponds to TRBD1 (5 bases). Germline assignment: CDR1 SNHLY and CDR2 FYNNEI. This CDR3 comprises 13 residues. Trimming took 5 bases from V and 5 from J, leaving 12 bases between them. The CDR3 DNA reads as TGTGCCAGCAGTCCACCGGGACCTTATGGCTACACCTTC. Its protein product is CASSPPGPYGYTF.

Ten or more counts support this clonotype. The J gene is TRBJ1-6, the V gene TRBV12-3 or TRBV12-4; D not resolved. The CDR3 length is 14 residues. V lost 0 bases to trimming and J lost 13 bases, with 13 bases between them. The CDR3 loop reads CASSLARSQSPLHF. Written as DNA, the CDR3 is TGTGCCAGCAGTTTAGCGAGGTCTCAAAGCCCCCTCCACTTT.

This clonotype has at least ten counts. The J gene is TRBJ2-1, the V gene TRBV5-1, with 8 nucleotides matching TRBD1. The CDR3 consists of 15 residues. The germline V gene has CDR1 SGHRS and CDR2 YFSETQ. The V and J ends lost 5 bases and 6 bases, in that order; junction bases with no gene match: 10. In DNA, the CDR3 is TGCGCCAGCAGACTAAGGACAGGGTTGAGCAATGAGCAGTTCTTC. Its translation: CASRLRTGLSNEQFF.

V is TRBV7-3 and J is TRBJ1-2, with D possibly matching TRBD1 (5 bases). The V gene's germline CDR1 is SGHTA and CDR2 FQGTGA. CDR3 length equals 15 residues. Trimming pared 5 bases from V and 10 bases from J, leaving 23 bases between. CDR3 amino acids: CASSPTGLTYHDYTF. In DNA form, the CDR3 reads TGTGCCAGCAGCCCTACAGGACTCACCTATCATGACTACACCTTC. Full variable domain (missing parts from reference TRBV7-3 and TRBJ1-2): GAGVSQTPSNKVTEKGKYVELRCDPISGHTALYWYRQSLGQGPEFLIYFQGTGAADDSGLPNDRFFAVRPEGSVSTLKIQRTERGDSAVYLCASSPTGLTYHDYTFGSGTRLTVV.

The V and J genes are TRBV7-7 and TRBJ1-1; D gene ambiguous. There are 13 residues in the CDR3. CDR1 and CDR2 from the germline V gene are SSHAT and FNYEAQ (reference sequence). Trimming shortened V by 1 base and J by 3 bases, and 6 bases separated the two germline ends. CDR3 amino acids: CASSLGVHTEAFF. The CDR3 DNA sequence: TGTGCCAGCAGCTTAGGGGTCCACACTGAAGCTTTCTTT.

This clonotype occurred many times. The V and J genes are TRBV5-8 and TRBJ1-4; no reliable D call. The V end was cut by 2 bases, the J end by 9 bases, with 5 bases between. This CDR3 comprises 11 residues. Germline CDR1 reads SGHTS; CDR2 reads YDEGEE. The CDR3 loop is CASSFVQKLFF. CDR3 DNA sequence: TGTGCCAGCAGCTTTGTGCAAAAACTGTTTTTT. Combining the CDR3 with reference TRBV5-8 and TRBJ1-4 gives the whole variable domain EAGVTQSPTHLIKTRGQQATLRCSPISGHTSVYWYQQALGLGLQFLLWYDEGEERNRGNFPPRFSGRQFPNYSSELNVNALELEDSALYLCASSFVQKLFFGSGTQLSVL.

In its sample, this clonotype was seen many times. The chain links TRBV5-1 to TRBJ2-7; TRBD2 agrees at 7 bases. The CDR3 length is 15 residues. The germline V gene has CDR1 SGHRS and CDR2 YFSETQ. V trimming: 1 base; J trimming: 2 bases; junction bases outside the gene matches: 6. For the CDR3, the DNA is TGCGCCAGCAGCTTGTTGCCTAGCGGTACCTACGAGCAGTACTTC. Translation gives CASSLLPSGTYEQYF.

This chain links TRBV20-1 with TRBJ1-1, with D hard to call. The CDR3 spans 15 residues. CDR1 and CDR2 from the germline V gene are DFQATT and SNEGSKA (reference sequence). V was cut by 0 bases and J by 1 base, with 12 bases left in between. The CDR3 is CSARDPRPSNTEAFF. Here the CDR3 DNA reads TGCAGTGCTAGAGACCCTAGGCCTTCGAACACTGAAGCTTTCTTT.

This clonotype is termed medium-sized. The chain is built from TRBV7-2 and TRBJ2-3; TRBD2 matches 9 bases. Trimming at V came to 2 bases and at J to 0 bases, leaving 9 bases not matched to a gene. The CDR3 loop spans 18 amino acids. CDR1 is SGHTA, CDR2 FQGNSA, per germline. The CDR3 loop reads CASSLLLAGGTSTDTQYF. The CDR3 coding sequence is TGTGCCAGCAGCTTATTATTGGCGGGGGGGACTAGCACAGATACGCAGTATTTT. Full variable domain (remainder filled in from reference TRBV7-2 and TRBJ2-3): GAGVSQSPSNKVTEKGKDVELRCDPISGHTALYWYRQSLGQGLEFLIYFQGNSAPDKSGLPSDRFSAERTGGSVSTLTIQRTQQEDSAVYLCASSLLLAGGTSTDTQYFGPGTRLTVL.

V and J are TRBV28 and TRBJ2-7; D is possibly TRBD1 (6 bases). Germline assignment: CDR1 MDHEN and CDR2 SYDVKM. The V end lost 6 bases, the J end lost 3 bases, and 12 bases lay between the germline ends. The CDR3 spans 13 residues. CDR3 amino acids: CASSRDTNYEQYF. DNA of the CDR3: TGTGCCAGCAGCAGGGACACAAACTACGAGCAGTACTTC.

This clonotype showed up just a few times. The chain combines TRBV4-2 with TRBJ2-7; 7 bases are shared with TRBD1. Germline trimming cut 1 base from V and 2 bases from J; bases unmatched to any gene: 2. The germline CDR1 and CDR2 sequences are LGHNA and YNFKEQ. The CDR3 consists of 14 residues. The CDR3 nucleotides are TGTGCCAGCAGCCAAGGACAGGGAACCTACGAGCAGTACTTC. Protein: CASSQGQGTYEQYF.

This clonotype occurred many times. The chain joins TRBV20-1 to TRBJ1-5; D remains ambiguous. CDR3 length equals 15 residues. Trimming pared 2 bases from V and 0 bases from J, leaving 11 bases between. The germline gives CDR1 DFQATT, CDR2 SNEGSKA (reference sequence). Here the CDR3 reads CSARPDIYSNQPQHF. CDR3 coding DNA: TGCAGTGCTAGACCCGACATATATAGCAATCAGCCCCAGCATTTT.

This clonotype has at least ten counts. This sequence joins TRBV27 and TRBJ2-2, with D hard to call. V was clipped by 0 bases and J by 3 bases, with 5 bases between them. This CDR3 comprises 14 residues. Germline loops: CDR1 MNHEY, CDR2 SMNVEV (reference sequence). This CDR3 is CASSLSTYTGELFF. In DNA, the CDR3 is TGTGCCAGCAGTTTATCGACATACACCGGGGAGCTGTTTTTT.

This clonotype appeared many times. The V gene is TRBV3-1, the J gene TRBJ1-1; D is uncertain. Trimming removed 4 bases from V and 1 base from J, with 10 bases in between. The CDR3 spans 14 residues. Germline CDR1 is LGHDT and CDR2 is YNNKEL (reference sequence). Here the CDR3 reads CASSRVEANTEAFF. For the CDR3, the DNA is TGTGCCAGCAGCCGCGTGGAGGCGAACACTGAAGCTTTCTTT.

The table lists this clonotype with many counts. The chain is built from TRBV9 and TRBJ2-1, with D tentatively TRBD2 (6 bases). V dropped 0 bases and J dropped 10 bases, with 17 bases sitting between them. Per germline, CDR1 SGDLS and CDR2 YYNGEE. The CDR3 extends over 15 amino acids. The CDR3 sequence is CASSVGPQRGNEQFF. The DNA of the CDR3 is TGTGCCAGCAGCGTAGGCCCCCAACGGGGGAACGAGCAGTTCTTC.

In DNA form, the CDR3 reads TGTGCCAGCAGCTACCGACGGGAGGAGACCCAGTACTTC. Amino acid sequence: CASSYRREETQYF. The chain uses TRBV7-3 and TRBJ2-5; maybe TRBD2 (6 bases). The CDR3 extends over 13 amino acids. Germline loops: CDR1 SGHTA, CDR2 FQGTGA. V lost 4 bases, J lost 5 bases, and 11 bases lay in between.